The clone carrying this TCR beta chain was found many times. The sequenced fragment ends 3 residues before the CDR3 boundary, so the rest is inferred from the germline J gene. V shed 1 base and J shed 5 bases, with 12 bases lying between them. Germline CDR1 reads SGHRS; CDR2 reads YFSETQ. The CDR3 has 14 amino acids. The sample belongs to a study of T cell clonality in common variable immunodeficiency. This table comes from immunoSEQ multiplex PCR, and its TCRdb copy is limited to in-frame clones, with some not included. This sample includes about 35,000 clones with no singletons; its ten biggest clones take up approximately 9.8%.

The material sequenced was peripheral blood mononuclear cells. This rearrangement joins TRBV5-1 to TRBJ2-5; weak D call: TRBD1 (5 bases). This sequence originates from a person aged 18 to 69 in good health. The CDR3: CASSLRGGSETQYF. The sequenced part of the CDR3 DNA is TGCGCCAGCAGCTTGAGGGGTGGCAGTGAGACC.